This T cell receptor (beta chain) was captured in a study of metastatic and nonmetastatic thyroid tumors. No patient had received any treatment before thyroid surgery. CDR1 and CDR2 from the germline V gene are GTSNPN and SVGIG (reference sequence). With V trimmed by 5 bases and J by 2 bases, 10 bases remained unmatched. The CDR3 extends over 15 amino acids. TCRdb reanalyzed the PCR reads with MiXCR. The sample has around 20,000 clones; about 31% are singletons. This TCR was recovered from a female donor with papillary thyroid cancer or a benign thyroid nodule (not recorded which). Some clones in this sample may be carry-over from other donors' samples. The sequenced material came from adjacent normal tissue. The J gene is TRBJ2-3, the V gene TRBV30, with 7 positions matching TRBD2. The CDR3 sequence: CAWGGVRTDTDTQYF. The CDR3, as DNA: TGTGCCTGGGGGGGGGTCAGGACCGACACAGATACGCAGTATTTT.